This T cell receptor beta chain was observed in a study of long-term antiretroviral therapy in people with HIV. Trimming removed 1 base from V and 7 bases from J, with 22 bases in between. The CDR3 has 17 amino acids. The germline gives CDR1 SGHTA, CDR2 FQGNSA. General observations from the study: Researchers lacked any data on ART adherence, viral resistance or therapy changes. All blood samples came from the years 2004 to 2017, possibly under older ART regimens. In HIV, the repertoires covered a tighter span of CDR3 lengths than in controls.

Assay version v3.0 of immunoSEQ was used, and it was run at survey level. Per-sample targets for sequencing were roughly 35,000-50,000 T-cell genomes. Generated by immunoSEQ multiplex PCR, the TCRdb table keeps only in-frame clones and is missing some. The table shows about 29,000 clones, with more than 75% occurring only once. About this clone itself: Its antigen is currently unknown.

This TCR was sampled from a man aged 50-59 years with HIV. V gene TRBV7-2 combines with J gene TRBJ1-2, with D maybe TRBD1 (6 bases). The source was unsorted PBMCs, collected 2.9 years after starting antiretroviral therapy. The CDR3: CASSLVSIRGFDIGYTF. CDR3 in DNA: TGTGCCAGCAGCTTAGTTTCCATCAGGGGCTTCGATATTGGCTACACCTTC. The full variable domain, completed using reference TRBV7-2 and TRBJ1-2, is GAGVSQSPSNKVTEKGKDVELRCDPISGHTALYWYRQSLGQGLEFLIYFQGNSAPDKSGLPSDRFSAERTGGSVSTLTIQRTQQEDSAVYLCASSLVSIRGFDIGYTFGSGTRLTVV.